The clone carrying this T cell receptor (beta chain) was recorded a few times. What it recognizes is unknown. This sample stems from a study of cytomegalovirus exposure and HLA in healthy donors. Among the 100 to 150 subjects of the validation cohort, separate from the roughly 670-subject first cohort, were the donors. Whole-study results and caveats: There were a few CMV-associated chains whose specificity for CMV antigens was confirmed in vitro. A list of 150 to 200 TCR beta chains associated with cytomegalovirus was given.

Germline V gene lookup returns CDR1 LNHDA and CDR2 SQIVND (reference sequence). This CDR3 comprises 14 residues. V was pared by 1 base and J by 1 base, with 7 bases between. Assay: immunoSEQ multiplex PCR; the TCRdb copy retains only in-frame clones and omits some. The table includes approximately 270,000 clones, 80% to 90% detected once. The receptor was derived from a woman aged 18-29 years in good health and CMV-seronegative. Sample: PBMCs. This sequence joins TRBV19 and TRBJ1-2, with D unclear. The CDR3 bases are TGTGCCAGTAGTATAGGACGGGATAACTATGGCTACACCTTC. Residues: CASSIGRDNYGYTF.